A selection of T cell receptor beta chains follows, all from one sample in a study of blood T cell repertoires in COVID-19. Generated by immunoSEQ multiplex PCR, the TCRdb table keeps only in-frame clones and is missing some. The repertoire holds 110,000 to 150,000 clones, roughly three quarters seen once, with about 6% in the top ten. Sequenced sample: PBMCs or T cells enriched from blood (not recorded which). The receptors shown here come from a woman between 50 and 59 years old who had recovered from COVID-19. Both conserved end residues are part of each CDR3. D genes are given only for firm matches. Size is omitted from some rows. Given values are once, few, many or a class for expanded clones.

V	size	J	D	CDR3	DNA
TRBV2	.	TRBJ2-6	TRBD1	CASSGDSVSGANVLTF	TGTGCCAGCAGTGGGGACAGCGTCTCTGGGGCCAACGTCCTGACTTTC
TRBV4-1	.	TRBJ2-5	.	CASSQESWRTQYF	TGCGCCAGCAGCCAAGAAAGTTGGAGGACCCAGTACTTC
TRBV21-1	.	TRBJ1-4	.	CASSKRTPQGAPGPNEKLFF	TGTGCCAGCAGCAAAAGGACCCCACAGGGGGCGCCGGGGCCAAATGAAAAACTGTTTTTT
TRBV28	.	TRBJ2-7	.	CASTLGNRVGEQYF	TGTGCCAGCACCTTGGGGAACAGGGTAGGGGAGCAGTACTTC
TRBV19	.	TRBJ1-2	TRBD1	CAAGQGSGYTF	TGTGCCGCGGGACAGGGGTCTGGCTACACCTTC
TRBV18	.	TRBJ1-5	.	CASSPEQGLSQPQHF	TGTGCCAGCTCACCAGAACAGGGTCTTTCTCAGCCCCAGCATTTT
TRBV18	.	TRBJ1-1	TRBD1	CASSPTGGTEAFF	TGTGCCAGCTCACCAACAGGGGGCACTGAAGCTTTCTTT
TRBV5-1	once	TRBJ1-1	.	CASSWAGAAEAFF	TGCGCCAGCAGCTGGGCGGGGGCGGCTGAAGCTTTCTTT
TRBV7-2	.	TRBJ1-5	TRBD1	CASSLEGTDYQPQHF	TGTGCCAGCAGCTTAGAAGGGACAGATTATCAGCCCCAGCATTTT
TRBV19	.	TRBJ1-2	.	CASSIIPTYNYGYTF	TGTGCCAGTAGTATAATCCCGACATACAACTATGGCTACACCTTC
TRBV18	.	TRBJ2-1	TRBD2	CASSPPGGGGAYNEQFF	TGTGCCAGCTCACCACCGGGCGGGGGAGGAGCCTACAATGAGCAGTTCTTC
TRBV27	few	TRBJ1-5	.	CASSPPGGPSNQPQHF	TGTGCCAGCAGTCCCCCCGGGGGGCCTAGCAATCAGCCCCAGCATTTT
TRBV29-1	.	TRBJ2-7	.	CSVEDPGSSYEQYF	TGCAGCGTTGAAGATCCGGGGAGCTCCTACGAGCAGTACTTC
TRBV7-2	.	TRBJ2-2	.	CASSWERIAGELFF	TGTGCCAGCAGCTGGGAGAGGATCGCCGGGGAGCTGTTTTTT
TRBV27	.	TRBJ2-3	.	CASSSTVTSTDTQYF	TGTGCCAGCAGTTCGACAGTTACAAGCACAGATACGCAGTATTTT
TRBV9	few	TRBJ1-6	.	CASSPAGGSSYNSPLHF	TGTGCCAGCAGTCCCGCGGGCGGGAGCTCCTATAATTCACCCCTCCACTTT
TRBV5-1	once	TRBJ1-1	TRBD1	CASSLGKGQGLLEAFF	TGCGCCAGCAGCTTGGGGAAGGGACAGGGGCTCCTTGAAGCTTTCTTT
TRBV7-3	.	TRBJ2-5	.	CASSLRGIQETQYF	TGTGCCAGCAGTCTTAGGGGGATACAAGAGACCCAGTACTTC
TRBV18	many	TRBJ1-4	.	CASSPGQGDEKLFF	TGTGCCAGCTCACCAGGGCAGGGCGATGAAAAACTGTTTTTT
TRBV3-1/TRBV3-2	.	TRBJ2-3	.	CASSQEGDGLYTDTQYF	TGTGCCAGCAGCCAAGAGGGAGACGGGCTGTACACAGATACGCAGTATTTT
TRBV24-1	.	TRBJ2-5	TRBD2	CATSDPIDSGGAERSETQYF	TGTGCCACCAGTGATCCGATCGACAGCGGGGGGGCCGAGAGGTCGGAGACCCAGTACTTC
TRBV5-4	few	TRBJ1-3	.	CASSYSGDGSGNTIYF	TGTGCCAGCAGCTATAGCGGGGACGGCTCTGGAAACACCATATATTTT
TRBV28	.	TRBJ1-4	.	CASSLGGGGTNEKLFF	TGTGCCAGCAGTTTGGGTGGGGGAGGGACTAATGAAAAACTGTTTTTT
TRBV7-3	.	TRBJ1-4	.	CASSLNTGEKLFF	TGTGCCAGCAGCTTAAATACAGGAGAAAAACTGTTTTTT
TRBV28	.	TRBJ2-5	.	CASSPRHGGETQYF	TGTGCCAGCAGTCCCCGGCATGGCGGGGAGACCCAGTACTTC
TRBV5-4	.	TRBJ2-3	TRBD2	CACGQRGVNTQYF	TGTGCCTGCGGGCAGCGGGGGGTAAATACGCAGTATTTT
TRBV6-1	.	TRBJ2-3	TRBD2	CASSELGTSGGALDTQYF	TGTGCCAGCAGTGAACTCGGGACTAGCGGGGGGGCCCTAGATACGCAGTATTTT
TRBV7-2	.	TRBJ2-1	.	CASSHPRESSYNEQFF	TGTGCCAGCAGCCACCCTCGAGAGAGCTCCTACAATGAGCAGTTCTTC
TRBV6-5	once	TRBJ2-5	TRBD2	CASSSRRGGRQETQYF	TGTGCCAGCAGTTCCCGACGGGGGGGTCGCCAAGAGACCCAGTACTTC
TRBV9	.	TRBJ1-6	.	CASSVAVEASYNSPLHF	TGTGCCAGCAGCGTAGCTGTGGAGGCGTCCTATAATTCACCCCTCCACTTT
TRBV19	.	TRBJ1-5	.	CASSRRRQPQHF	TGTGCCAGTAGTAGGCGGCGACAGCCCCAGCATTTT
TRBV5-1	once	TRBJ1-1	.	CASSHKTWTPSYRDTEAFF	TGCGCCAGCAGCCATAAAACGTGGACACCCAGTTACCGGGACACTGAAGCTTTCTTT
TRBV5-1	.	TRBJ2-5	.	CASSLVRTAQETQYF	TGCGCCAGCAGCTTGGTAAGGACAGCACAAGAGACCCAGTACTTC
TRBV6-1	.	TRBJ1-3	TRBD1	CASSQAGGFGNTIYF	TGTGCCAGCAGTCAAGCAGGGGGCTTTGGAAACACCATATATTTT
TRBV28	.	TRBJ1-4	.	CASSRGPNEKLFF	TGTGCCAGCAGTCGCGGGCCGAATGAAAAACTGTTTTTT
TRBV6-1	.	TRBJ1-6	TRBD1	CASSEATGSYSPLHF	TGTGCCAGCAGTGAAGCGACAGGGTCATATTCACCCCTCCACTTT
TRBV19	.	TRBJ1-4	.	CASSPELNEKLFF	TGTGCCAGTAGTCCGGAACTAAATGAAAAACTGTTTTTT
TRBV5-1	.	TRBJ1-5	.	CASSLDGGSNQPQHF	TGCGCCAGCAGCTTGGACGGGGGTAGCAATCAGCCCCAGCATTTT
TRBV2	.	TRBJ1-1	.	CASSGQEANTEAFF	TGTGCCAGCAGTGGGCAGGAGGCGAACACTGAAGCTTTCTTT
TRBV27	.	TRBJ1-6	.	CASRAPSSYNSPLHF	TGTGCCAGCCGCGCCCCGAGCTCCTATAATTCACCCCTCCACTTT
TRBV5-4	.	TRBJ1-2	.	CASSFAGRRVEYGYTF	TGTGCCAGCAGCTTCGCGGGGAGGAGGGTTGAGTATGGCTACACCTTC
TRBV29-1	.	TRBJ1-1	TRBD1	CSAGQVGPDTEAFF	TGCAGCGCCGGACAGGTAGGGCCGGACACTGAAGCTTTCTTT
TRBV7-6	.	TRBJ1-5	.	CASSLSGNQPQHF	TGTGCCAGCAGCTTAAGCGGCAATCAGCCCCAGCATTTT
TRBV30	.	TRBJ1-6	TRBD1	CAWSPGQGDSPLHF	TGTGCCTGGAGTCCCGGACAGGGTGACTCACCCCTCCACTTT
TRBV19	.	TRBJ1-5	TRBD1	CASTRPGQGANQPQHF	TGTGCCAGTACCCGACCGGGACAGGGGGCCAATCAGCCCCAGCATTTT
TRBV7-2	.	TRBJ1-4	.	CASRGGTNEKLFF	TGTGCCAGCAGAGGAGGGACTAATGAAAAACTGTTTTTT
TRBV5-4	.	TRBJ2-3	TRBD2	CASSFRAGGTDTQYF	TGTGCCAGCAGCTTTCGGGCGGGAGGGACAGATACGCAGTATTTT
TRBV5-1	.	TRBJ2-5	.	CASSATGTTETQYF	TGCGCCAGCAGCGCCACCGGGACAACGGAGACCCAGTACTTC
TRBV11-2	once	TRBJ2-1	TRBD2	CASSTGGNEQFF	TGTGCCAGCAGTACGGGGGGCAATGAGCAGTTCTTC
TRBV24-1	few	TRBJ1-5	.	CATSDQTGNSNQPQHF	TGTGCCACCAGTGATCAGACGGGTAATAGCAATCAGCCCCAGCATTTT
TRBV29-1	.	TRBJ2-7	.	CSVNPGRRDEQYF	TGCAGCGTTAACCCGGGACGGAGGGACGAGCAGTACTTC
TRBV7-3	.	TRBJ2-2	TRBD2	CASSSRGGENTGELFF	TGTGCCAGCAGCTCTCGGGGAGGGGAAAACACCGGGGAGCTGTTTTTT